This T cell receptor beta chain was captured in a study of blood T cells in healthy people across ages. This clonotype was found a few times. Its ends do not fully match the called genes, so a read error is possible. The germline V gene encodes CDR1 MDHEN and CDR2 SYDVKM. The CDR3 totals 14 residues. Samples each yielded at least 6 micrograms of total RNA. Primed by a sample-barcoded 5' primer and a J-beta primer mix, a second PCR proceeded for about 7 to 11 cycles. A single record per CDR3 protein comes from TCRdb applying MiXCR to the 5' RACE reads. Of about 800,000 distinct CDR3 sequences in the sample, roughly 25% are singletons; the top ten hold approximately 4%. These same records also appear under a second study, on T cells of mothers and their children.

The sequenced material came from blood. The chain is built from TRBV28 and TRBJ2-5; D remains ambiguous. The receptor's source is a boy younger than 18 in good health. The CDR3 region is CASSPQKAGETLYF. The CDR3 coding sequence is TGTGCCAGCAGTCCCCAGAAGGCCGGAGAGACCCTGTACTTC.